One and the same sample provided the 17 T cell receptor beta chains below, sequenced in a study of regulatory T cells in long-lasting Graves disease. The time point here: persistent/refractory GD, antithyroid drugs over 5 years with positive TRAb. PBMC RNA served as the TCR library source. Investigators prepared the TCR beta libraries by applying iRepertoire HTBI primers and Arm-PCR of CDR3 regions. MiXCR, run by TCRdb on the multiplex PCR reads, gives a single entry per CDR3 protein. The sample lists approximately 470,000 distinct CDR3 sequences, 20% occurring once. This sample comprised peripheral blood mononuclear cells (PBMCs), obtained when the disease was refractory, from a patient treated with antithyroid drugs. Receptor source: a female donor with Graves disease.

The chain uses TRBV4-2 and TRBJ2-1; no firm D call. Germline CDR1 and CDR2: LGHNA and YNFKEQ. Deletions cut 3 bases from V and 0 bases from J, with 3 bases between. There are 13 residues in the CDR3. The CDR3 DNA sequence: TGTGCCAGCAGCCATGACTCCTACAATGAGCAGTTCTTC. Its protein is CASSHDSYNEQFF.

The chain recombines TRBV10-3 with TRBJ2-4, with D perhaps matching TRBD2 (5 bases). CDR3 length: 18 residues. V lost 0 bases and J lost 3, with 18 bases in between. Looked up from germline, CDR1 is ENHRY and CDR2 is SYGVKD. CDR3 amino acids: CAISESRRAEGGKNIQYF. The DNA for the CDR3 is TGTGCCATCAGTGAGTCGAGACGGGCCGAGGGCGGCAAAAACATTCAGTACTTC.

On this clonotype itself: Given a far larger clone just one base away, this is likely a sequencing read error. This CDR3 is missing its conserved last phenylalanine or tryptophan, likely due to a read error. The J gene is TRBJ2-5, the V gene TRBV7-2; D is unclear. This CDR3 is 13 amino acids long. Trimming stripped 4 bases from V and 5 bases from J, with 11 bases between. Germline V CDR1 and CDR2: SGHTA, FQGNSA. Here the CDR3 reads CASSSRLGETQYL. The CDR3, as DNA: TGTGCCAGCAGCTCGAGATTGGGGGAGACCCAGTACCTC.

This clonotype was recorded a few times. A read error may be the cause here, since a much bigger clone is one base away. As DNA, the CDR3 is TGTGCCAGCACTACACTAGCGGGAGTTTACCACGGGCAGTACTTC. Its protein product is CASTTLAGVYHGQYF. The chain uses TRBV28 and TRBJ2-7; 11 positions match TRBD2. The V gene's germline CDR1 is MDHEN and CDR2 SYDVKM. CDR3 length equals 15 residues. V dropped 7 bases and J dropped 9; count of bases not matched to a gene: 14.

V is TRBV20-1 and J is TRBJ1-5; D gene unclear. Germline CDR1 DFQATT, CDR2 SNEGSKA (reference sequence). This CDR3 region has 16 residues. V was cut by 1 base and J by 0 bases, with 13 bases left in between. The CDR3 bases are TGCAGTGCTAGAGGTGGAGGCCCATATAGCAATCAGCCCCAGCATTTT. This encodes CSARGGGPYSNQPQHF.

This clonotype was recorded many times. The chain combines TRBV30 with TRBJ2-7; 10 nucleotides line up with TRBD2. Germline lookup yields CDR1 GTSNPN and CDR2 SVGIG (reference sequence). The CDR3 has 13 residues. The V gene end was trimmed by 8 bases and the J gene end by 4 bases; junction bases not matched to a gene: 8. The CDR3 sequence is CARQLAGTYEQYF. As DNA, the CDR3 is TGTGCCCGACAACTAGCGGGGACATACGAGCAGTACTTC.

This clonotype was observed a handful of times. The rearrangement joins TRBV28 to TRBJ1-5; D is perhaps TRBD1 (6 bases). The V gene lost 5 bases and the J gene lost 7 bases, with 15 bases spanning the gap. The CDR3 runs to 14 residues. The germline V gene has CDR1 MDHEN and CDR2 SYDVKM. In DNA form, the CDR3 reads TGTGCCAGCAGTAAAAGGGGGTTACGGCAGCCCCAGCATTTT. This translates into CASSKRGLRQPQHF.

This clonotype was picked up many times. The chain has TRBV27 and TRBJ1-1; TRBD1 might be the D (6 bases). Germline V gene sequence: CDR1 MNHEY, CDR2 SMNVEV (reference sequence). The V end lost 4 bases, the J end lost 4 bases, and 16 bases lay between the germline ends. The CDR3 is 15 residues long. CDR3: CASSSTGQIGTEAFF. DNA of the CDR3: TGTGCCAGCAGTTCCACTGGACAGATCGGCACTGAAGCTTTCTTT.

The gene calls are TRBV6-1 and TRBJ1-5, with D unclear. V was shortened by 5 bases and J by 0 bases, with 8 bases between the two germline ends. CDR1 MNHNS and CDR2 SASEGT come from the germline V gene. The CDR3 extends over 14 amino acids. The CDR3 sequence is CASSRENSNQPQHF. In nucleotides, the CDR3 is TGTGCCAGCAGTCGAGAAAATAGCAATCAGCCCCAGCATTTT.

The rearrangement links TRBV13 to TRBJ1-4; D gene uncertain. Per the germline V gene, CDR1 is PRHDT and CDR2 is FYEKMQ (reference sequence). With 5 bases removed from V and 6 bases from J, the gap between germline ends came to 7 bases. This CDR3 contains 12 residues. The CDR3 coding sequence is TGTGCCAGCAGCAGAGTTGATGAAAAACTGTTTTTT. It encodes CASSRVDEKLFF. Supplemented by reference TRBV13 and TRBJ1-4, the full variable domain reads AAGVIQSPRHLIKEKRETATLKCYPIPRHDTVYWYQQGPGQDPQFLISFYEKMQSDKGSIPDRFSAQQFSDYHSELNMSSLELGDSALYFCASSRVDEKLFFGSGTQLSVL.

This clonotype was seen only once. The chain combines TRBV4-1 with TRBJ2-4; TRBD2 is a possible D gene (6 bases). The V and J ends lost 5 bases and 6 bases respectively, with 20 bases between them. In germline, CDR1 is MGHRA, CDR2 YSYEKL. CDR3 length: 16 amino acids. The CDR3 DNA sequence: TGCGCCAGCAGCAAAGCCCCGGCGGGGCTCAGAAACATTCAGTACTTC. Its translation is CASSKAPAGLRNIQYF.

The rearrangement joins TRBV5-1 to TRBJ2-7, with TRBD1 matching over 7 bases. The V segment lost 0 bases and the J segment 1 base; nucleotides outside the gene matches: 7. The CDR3 totals 16 residues. The germline V gene has CDR1 SGHRS and CDR2 YFSETQ. CDR3 amino acids: CASSLAPRGSSYEQYF. Written as DNA, the CDR3 is TGCGCCAGCAGCTTGGCCCCCAGGGGGAGTTCCTACGAGCAGTACTTC.

In this sample, this clonotype turned up many times. The DNA of the CDR3 is TGTGCCAGCAGACCCGGACAGGGCCCGAGAAACATTCAGTACTTC. As protein: CASRPGQGPRNIQYF. The chain recombines TRBV28 with TRBJ2-4, with 8 nucleotides matching TRBD1. V trimming: 6 bases; J trimming: 6 bases; junction bases outside the gene matches: 10. CDR1 MDHEN and CDR2 SYDVKM come from the germline V gene. The CDR3 totals 15 residues.

This clonotype was seen once. Possible read error: a much larger clone is one base away. This sequence joins TRBV6-1 and TRBJ1-1; D call uncertain. Germline V gene sequence: CDR1 MNHNS, CDR2 SASEGT. This CDR3 is 11 amino acids long. The CDR3 reads CASIGITEASF. The CDR3 DNA reads as TGTGCCAGCATAGGGATCACTGAAGCTTCCTTT.

This clonotype appeared a few times. This chain links TRBV6-2 or TRBV6-3 with TRBJ2-5; TRBD2 agrees at 14 bases. With V trimmed by 4 bases and J by 4 bases, 8 bases remained unmatched. The CDR3 covers 17 residues. CDR1 is MNHEY and CDR2 is SVGEGT in the germline V gene. CDR3 bases: TGTGCCAGCAGTTCGCTGGGGACTAGCGGGAGCAGAGAGACCCAGTACTTC. Protein product: CASSSLGTSGSRETQYF.

This clonotype was seen ten or more times. The V and J genes are TRBV15 and TRBJ1-5; TRBD1 aligns across 8 bases. The CDR3 has 17 residues. CDR1 is LNHNV, CDR2 YYDKDF, per germline (reference sequence). V gave up 4 bases and J gave up 5 bases; unmatched junction bases: 13. CDR3 residues: CATSTHRGQGAYQPQHF. The DNA for the CDR3 is TGTGCCACCAGCACCCATCGCGGGCAGGGGGCTTATCAGCCCCAGCATTTT.

This clonotype has a handful of counts. This sequence joins TRBV28 and TRBJ2-7, with TRBD1 as a possible D gene (6 bases). CDR3 size: 15 residues. Germline lookup yields CDR1 MDHEN and CDR2 SYDVKM. The germline V and J ends were trimmed by 2 bases and 12 bases, with 23 bases remaining between them. The DNA of the CDR3 is TGTGCCAGCAGTTTAACTCCCATACAGGGCCCCGTGGGGTACTTC. Residues: CASSLTPIQGPVGYF. Variable domain in full (rest from reference TRBV28 and TRBJ2-7): DVKVTQSSRYLVKRTGEKVFLECVQDMDHENMFWYRQDPGLGLRLIYFSYDVKMKEKGDIPEGYSVSREKKERFSLILESASTNQTSMYLCASSLTPIQGPVGYFGPGTRLTVT.